The rows below give T cell receptor beta chains drawn from one sample of a study of blood T cell repertoires in COVID-19. Data came from immunoSEQ multiplex PCR; TCRdb stores just in-frame clones and leaves some out. In the table there are more than 200,000 clones, 70% to 90% of which are singletons. Sample: peripheral blood. The receptor source for this set is an elderly woman with acute or convalescent COVID-19. Each CDR3 is given with its conserved first and last residue. The order of the fields is V gene, clone size, CDR3 protein. A clone size is listed for some rows: how often the clone was seen (once, few, many), or a class if it is expanded.

V gene: TRBV18
clone size: once
CDR3 protein: CASSPIAGLAGGNNEQFF

V gene: TRBV5-8
clone size: -
CDR3 protein: CASKNRGLGHEQFF

V gene: TRBV6-2/TRBV6-3
clone size: -
CDR3 protein: CASSYIREQGYTF

V gene: TRBV19
clone size: -
CDR3 protein: CASSIGDRGSNQPQHF

V gene: TRBV2
clone size: -
CDR3 protein: CASSELASGGYTF

V gene: TRBV21-1
clone size: few
CDR3 protein: CASSKARGDGVNSPLHF

V gene: TRBV4-2
clone size: -
CDR3 protein: CASSPRTSDEQFF

V gene: TRBV29-1
clone size: -
CDR3 protein: CSVENVAPLAGGSYNEQFF

V gene: TRBV11-1
clone size: once
CDR3 protein: CASSSDRADGELFF

V gene: TRBV10-3
clone size: -
CDR3 protein: CAISGTGSSYEQYF

V gene: TRBV7-2
clone size: -
CDR3 protein: CASSLRFGTSTNYEQYF

V gene: TRBV7-2
clone size: few
CDR3 protein: CASSLWGQGTTEAFF

V gene: TRBV7-2
clone size: once
CDR3 protein: CASSWDRAEQYF

V gene: TRBV4-2
clone size: -
CDR3 protein: CASSTPGQGMADTQYF

V gene: TRBV6-1
clone size: few
CDR3 protein: CASSELGGASEQYF

V gene: TRBV6-5
clone size: -
CDR3 protein: CASSSDRVNEQFF

V gene: TRBV29-1
clone size: -
CDR3 protein: CSVDGTGVAGELFF

V gene: TRBV5-1
clone size: -
CDR3 protein: CASSAELASSTDTQYF

V gene: TRBV30
clone size: -
CDR3 protein: CAWSVGQHNEKLFF

V gene: TRBV6-2/TRBV6-3
clone size: -
CDR3 protein: CASSDRPGEDYGYTF

V gene: TRBV7-3
clone size: -
CDR3 protein: CASSLNRGNTEAFF

V gene: TRBV18
clone size: once
CDR3 protein: CASSPREGASGTEAFF

V gene: TRBV9
clone size: -
CDR3 protein: CASSATGAETQYF

V gene: TRBV10-3
clone size: -
CDR3 protein: CAISPTGQTYGYTF

V gene: TRBV13
clone size: -
CDR3 protein: CASSLDSYEQYF

V gene: TRBV7-7
clone size: -
CDR3 protein: CASSLGAGGGSETQYF

V gene: TRBV10-2
clone size: -
CDR3 protein: CASSGPDRGRDDQPQHF

V gene: TRBV28
clone size: -
CDR3 protein: CASRLGQNNNQPQHF

V gene: TRBV27
clone size: -
CDR3 protein: CASSPGQGRGDTQYF

V gene: TRBV4-3
clone size: -
CDR3 protein: CASSQEKGLAGAQFF

V gene: TRBV6-5
clone size: -
CDR3 protein: CASRASRNSGNTIYF

V gene: TRBV11-2
clone size: -
CDR3 protein: CASSWDRSYEQYF

V gene: TRBV18
clone size: once
CDR3 protein: CASSTQTSGRGGEQYF

V gene: TRBV10-2
clone size: -
CDR3 protein: CASSGLRGADTQYF

V gene: TRBV11-1
clone size: once
CDR3 protein: CASSQTSGNYEQYF

V gene: TRBV19
clone size: -
CDR3 protein: CASSLSGQGIYEQYF

V gene: TRBV5-6
clone size: once
CDR3 protein: CASSLVGGSWNEQYF

V gene: TRBV5-1
clone size: -
CDR3 protein: CASSLGQSYGYTF

V gene: TRBV19
clone size: -
CDR3 protein: CASQARVVNSPLHF

V gene: TRBV4-2
clone size: -
CDR3 protein: CASSRTEAALDTQYF

V gene: TRBV6-1
clone size: -
CDR3 protein: CASSDRGLTSYEQYF

V gene: TRBV19
clone size: -
CDR3 protein: CAITGLSSGAKTSPYNEQFF

V gene: TRBV7-8
clone size: few
CDR3 protein: CASSRGLAEETQYF

V gene: TRBV18
clone size: -
CDR3 protein: CASSPFRESGGPNYEQYF

V gene: TRBV5-1
clone size: once
CDR3 protein: CASSTQPKAGGSYNSPLHF

V gene: TRBV5-8
clone size: -
CDR3 protein: CASSLGTGTDGYTF

V gene: TRBV6-5
clone size: -
CDR3 protein: CASSLTAGDTQYF

V gene: TRBV5-3
clone size: -
CDR3 protein: CARSHSRVTEAFF

V gene: TRBV30
clone size: -
CDR3 protein: CARTGTSNTGELFF

V gene: TRBV2
clone size: -
CDR3 protein: CASSYRGLGNQPQHF

V gene: TRBV15
clone size: -
CDR3 protein: CATSKEGTSGRNEQFF

V gene: TRBV5-8
clone size: -
CDR3 protein: CASSLVGTEAFF